This entry lists 27 T cell receptor beta chains sequenced from one sample in a study of blood T cells in healthy people across ages. Through a sample-barcoded 5' primer and a J-beta primer mix, a second PCR was run for about 7 to 12 cycles. TCRdb reprocessed the 5' RACE reads via MiXCR and lists one record per CDR3 protein. The sample lists around 1.5 million distinct CDR3 sequences, roughly 64% occurring once. The sequenced sample consisted of blood. Receptors originate from a man aged 18-30 years in good health.

This rearrangement joins TRBV29-1 to TRBJ1-1; tentatively, D is TRBD1 (6 bases). CDR3 length equals 12 residues. Germline V gene lookup returns CDR1 SQVTM and CDR2 ANQGSEA. V was clipped by 5 bases and J by 6 bases, with 13 bases between them. This CDR3 reads CSVKGGGAEAFF. The CDR3 bases are TGCAGCGTTAAGGGGGGGGGCGCTGAAGCTTTCTTT.

J is TRBJ2-3 and V is TRBV9; no reliable D call. The CDR3 contains 13 residues. V was trimmed by 3 bases and J by 7 bases, leaving 12 bases between them. Germline V gives CDR1 SGDLS, CDR2 YYNGEE. The chain's CDR3 is CASSAIPRHTQYF. CDR3 nucleotides: TGTGCCAGCAGCGCAATACCTCGCCATACGCAGTATTTT.

The chain combines TRBV5-5 with TRBJ1-2; 10 bases are a match to TRBD1. CDR3 size: 17 residues. Germline CDR1 is SGHKS and CDR2 is YYEKEE (reference sequence). V shed 2 bases, J shed 4 bases, and the junction held 11 bases outside the gene matches. CDR3 nucleotides: TGTGCCAGCAGCTTCCCCGGACAGGGGGACCCGAGCTATGGCTACACCTTC. It encodes CASSFPGQGDPSYGYTF.

This clonotype is a singleton in its sample. The V gene is TRBV19, the J gene TRBJ1-2, with D uncertain. The CDR3 consists of 14 residues. Trimming stripped 2 bases from V and 4 bases from J, with 11 bases between. Germline V gene lookup returns CDR1 LNHDA and CDR2 SQIVND (reference sequence). CDR3 DNA sequence: TGTGCCAGTAGTATAAAGGGTGATCTCTATGGCTACACCTTC. Encoded protein: CASSIKGDLYGYTF.

This chain joins TRBV7-2 and TRBJ2-3; TRBD2 aligns across 7 bases. The CDR3 has 12 amino acids. The germline CDR1 and CDR2 sequences are SGHTA and FQGNSA. V shed 5 bases, J shed 6 bases, and the junction held 2 bases outside the gene matches. The CDR3 sequence is CASSAGVDTQYF. CDR3 nucleotides: TGTGCCAGCAGCGCGGGAGTGGATACGCAGTATTTT.

The J gene is TRBJ1-2, the V gene TRBV29-1; 8 bases match TRBD1. This CDR3 region has 14 residues. V lost 6 bases to trimming and J lost 2 bases; unmatched junction nucleotides: 8. Germline-derived CDR1 and CDR2 are SQVTM and ANQGSEA. In DNA form, the CDR3 reads TGCAGCGTGGACGACAGGGGCCCGAACTATGGCTACACCTTC. Its protein is CSVDDRGPNYGYTF.

This clonotype is a singleton in its sample. Sequence at one end of the junction differs from germline and may be a read error. This chain links TRBV11-2 with TRBJ2-7, with D perhaps TRBD1 (6 bases). The DNA matches TRBJ2-5 better at its end, which makes the J call doubtful. There are 14 residues in the CDR3. Germline assignment: CDR1 SGHAT and CDR2 FQNNGV. Here the CDR3 DNA reads TGCGCCAGCAGCTTAGAACGGCAGGGGGAGACCCAGTACTTC. This gives the protein CASSLERQGETQYF.

In its sample, this clonotype was seen once. The rearrangement links TRBV20-1 to TRBJ1-2, with 7 nucleotides matching TRBD1. With 3 bases clipped from V and 4 bases from J, the junction kept 2 bases outside the gene matches. Germline-derived CDR1 and CDR2 are DFQATT and SNEGSKA (reference sequence). The CDR3 loop spans 12 amino acids. In nucleotides, the CDR3 is TGCAGTGCTAGGCAGGGGGTCTATGGCTACACCTTC. Encoded protein: CSARQGVYGYTF.

V usage is TRBV29-1 and J usage is TRBJ2-6; D is perhaps TRBD1 (5 bases). This CDR3 contains 15 residues. Germline CDR1 reads SQVTM; CDR2 reads ANQGSEA. Deletions cut 6 bases from V and 2 bases from J, with 14 bases between. CDR3 DNA: TGCAGCGTCAATCGTCAGGGTGCTGGGGCCAACGTCCTGACTTTC. Encoded protein: CSVNRQGAGANVLTF.

This clonotype was observed a few times. The chain employs TRBV12-3 or TRBV12-4 and TRBJ2-7, with D possibly matching TRBD2 (5 bases). The CDR3 spans 14 residues. Between the trimmed V and J ends, which lost 4 bases and 5 bases, there was a span of 15 bases. In DNA form, the CDR3 reads TGTGCCAGCAGTTACAGTCCTAGCTTACACGAGCAGTACTTC. Its protein product is CASSYSPSLHEQYF.

V is TRBV29-1 and J is TRBJ2-3, with TRBD1 matching over 12 bases. This CDR3 has 16 amino acids. Germline CDR1 reads SQVTM; CDR2 reads ANQGSEA. The V and J ends lost 7 bases and 1 base, in that order; junction bases with no gene match: 9. The CDR3 loop reads CSGTGTGGIGTDTQYF. CDR3 nucleotides: TGCAGCGGAACCGGGACAGGGGGCATTGGCACAGATACGCAGTATTTT.

This clonotype occurred a few times. V gene TRBV4-1 combines with J gene TRBJ2-3, with D uncertain. Trimming removed 0 bases from V and 2 bases from J, with 9 bases in between. Looked up from germline, CDR1 is MGHRA and CDR2 is YSYEKL. The CDR3 length is 15 residues. The CDR3 spells CASSQDSHLTDTQYF. In nucleotides, the CDR3 is TGCGCCAGCAGCCAAGACTCCCACCTCACAGATACGCAGTATTTT.

The chain has TRBV4-2 and TRBJ1-2; D ambiguous. Germline assignment: CDR1 LGHNA and CDR2 YNFKEQ. The CDR3 spans 15 residues. V gave up 0 bases and J gave up 0 bases, with 8 bases separating them. The DNA of the CDR3 is TGTGCCAGCAGCCAAGAAGCGGCATCTAACTATGGCTACACCTTC. It specifies CASSQEAASNYGYTF.

The chain joins TRBV4-1 to TRBJ1-3, with D unclear. V gave up 1 base and J gave up 0 bases, with 19 bases separating them. CDR1 is MGHRA, CDR2 YSYEKL, per germline. The CDR3 spans 19 residues. CDR3 nucleotides: TGCGCCAGCAGCCAAGTCGCTCCCCCCGCGGAAGCCTCTGGAAACACCATATATTTT. It specifies CASSQVAPPAEASGNTIYF.

The chain employs TRBV12-3 or TRBV12-4 and TRBJ2-7, with 7 bases identical to TRBD2. This CDR3 has 13 residues. With V trimmed by 5 bases and J by 5 bases, 6 bases remained unmatched. The CDR3 region has the DNA TGTGCCAGCAGTCTAAGACTAGCCGACGAGCAGTACTTC. Its translation: CASSLRLADEQYF.

This chain links TRBV27 with TRBJ2-3; 11 bases are a match to TRBD2. This CDR3 comprises 19 residues. V lost 1 base and J lost 4; bases outside the gene matches: 13. Germline-derived CDR1 and CDR2 are MNHEY and SMNVEV (reference sequence). In DNA, the CDR3 is TGTGCCAGCAGTTTATTACAAACCGGGACTAGCGGATACGCAGATACGCAGTATTTT. It encodes CASSLLQTGTSGYADTQYF.

V gene TRBV6-2 or TRBV6-3 combines with J gene TRBJ2-2, with a tentative D call TRBD1 (6 bases). CDR3 length equals 15 residues. Germline V gene lookup returns CDR1 MNHEY and CDR2 SVGEGT. V shed 6 bases and J shed 1 base, with 12 bases lying between them. This CDR3 is CASRRQEKNTGELFF. DNA for the CDR3: TGTGCCAGCAGACGACAGGAGAAGAACACCGGGGAGCTGTTTTTT.

This chain connects TRBV24-1 to TRBJ2-1; 9 bases agree with TRBD2. The CDR3 loop spans 16 amino acids. The germline gives CDR1 KGHDR, CDR2 SFDVKD. With 5 bases clipped from V and 8 bases from J, the junction kept 12 bases outside the gene matches. CDR3 nucleotides: TGTGCCACCAGTGCCCGGCGGGGGGGCCGGGGGGATGAGCAGTTCTTC. Translation: CATSARRGGRGDEQFF.

This chain's CDR3 is CASSHRLAGAWEQYF. For the CDR3, the DNA is TGTGCCAGCAGCCATCGCCTAGCGGGAGCATGGGAGCAGTACTTC. This chain uses TRBV3-1 with TRBJ2-7; TRBD2 matches 10 bases. J lost 7 bases, V lost 3 bases, and 9 bases had no gene match. Germline loops: CDR1 LGHDT, CDR2 YNNKEL (reference sequence). This CDR3 has 15 residues.

The V and J genes are TRBV25-1 and TRBJ2-1, with TRBD2 identical over 13 bases. Germline V gene data show CDR1 as MGHDK and CDR2 as SYGVNS. The CDR3 is made up of 16 amino acids. V shed 6 bases and J 9 bases; nucleotides not matched to a gene: 11. The CDR3 DNA reads as TGTGCCAGCAGACCGACAGGACTAGCGGGAGAGGGTGAGCAGTTCTTC. This translates into CASRPTGLAGEGEQFF.

The chain has TRBV20-1 and TRBJ2-5; no definite D call. From germline, CDR1 is DFQATT and CDR2 SNEGSKA (reference sequence). CDR3 length: 13 amino acids. V was cut by 2 bases and J by 0 bases, with 7 bases left in between. CDR3 residues: CSARTDYQETQYF. The CDR3 DNA reads as TGCAGTGCTAGAACCGACTACCAAGAGACCCAGTACTTC.

The CDR3 loop reads CASSYRHIQVPEAFF. Here the CDR3 DNA reads TGTGCCAGCAGTTACAGACACATACAGGTCCCAGAAGCTTTCTTT. The chain combines TRBV6-5 with TRBJ1-1; D possibly corresponds to TRBD1 (5 bases). CDR1 MNHEY and CDR2 SVGAGI come from the germline V gene. Trimming stripped 2 bases from V and 8 bases from J, with 18 bases between. This CDR3 comprises 15 residues.

The chain joins TRBV6-2 or TRBV6-3 to TRBJ2-1; 7 bases match TRBD2. The CDR3 has 16 residues. With V trimmed by 8 bases and J by 3 bases, 13 bases remained unmatched. CDR1 MNHEY and CDR2 SVGEGT come from the germline V gene. The CDR3: CASGDLAESFYNEQFF. CDR3 nucleotides: TGTGCCAGCGGCGATCTAGCGGAGAGCTTCTACAATGAGCAGTTCTTC.

The V gene is TRBV2, the J gene TRBJ1-4; D may be TRBD1 (5 bases). The CDR3 runs 12 residues. Germline CDR1 and CDR2: SNHLY and FYNNEI. Between the trimmed V and J ends, which lost 7 bases and 12 bases, there was a span of 15 bases. CDR3 in amino acids: CASKERGVELFF. CDR3 bases: TGTGCCAGCAAAGAGAGGGGAGTGGAACTGTTTTTT.

The chain joins TRBV27 to TRBJ2-4, with D perhaps matching TRBD2 (5 bases). The DNA matches TRBJ2-7 better at its end, which makes the J call doubtful. CDR3 length: 14 amino acids. CDR1 and CDR2 (germline): MNHEY, SMNVEV (reference sequence). The CDR3 is CASSLKDFSYEQYF. The CDR3 DNA follows: TGTGCCAGCAGTTTAAAGGACTTCTCCTACGAGCAGTACTTC.

The V and J genes are TRBV5-1 and TRBJ2-7; 9 nucleotides match TRBD2. The CDR3 extends over 15 amino acids. The trim removed 4 bases at V and 7 bases at J, leaving 12 bases unmatched. From germline, CDR1 is SGHRS and CDR2 YFSETQ. CDR3 amino acids: CASSLSAGGSGEQYF. In nucleotides, the CDR3 is TGCGCCAGCAGCCTAAGTGCGGGAGGGTCTGGGGAGCAGTACTTC. The complete variable domain, with remaining parts taken from reference TRBV5-1 and TRBJ2-7, reads KAGVTQTPRYLIKTRGQQVTLSCSPISGHRSVSWYQQTPGQGLQFLFEYFSETQRNKGNFPGRFSGRQFSNSRSEMNVSTLELGDSALYLCASSLSAGGSGEQYFGPGTRLTVT.

The chain carries TRBV11-2 and TRBJ2-1; D is undetermined. Trimming left V 1 base short and J 10 bases short, with 20 bases between. The germline CDR1 and CDR2 sequences are SGHAT and FQNNGV. CDR3 length equals 16 residues. The chain's CDR3 is CASSLVEGPQLGEQFF. The DNA for the CDR3 is TGTGCCAGCAGCTTAGTTGAAGGCCCCCAATTAGGGGAGCAGTTCTTC. The entire variable domain, with the rest obtained from reference TRBV11-2 and TRBJ2-1, is as follows: EAGVAQSPRYKIIEKRQSVAFWCNPISGHATLYWYQQILGQGPKLLIQFQNNGVVDDSQLPKDRFSAERLKGVDSTLKIQPAKLEDSAVYLCASSLVEGPQLGEQFFGPGTRLTVL.